These 23 T cell receptor gamma chains share one sample of origin, sequenced in a study of gamma-delta chains in newborns, infants, children. TCRdb redid the clone calls on the reads with CATT. The sample yields 650 to 1,000 gamma-chain clones, 53% seen once. The source material was blood. The receptors come from a child who was a newborn, infant or young child, either healthy, febrile or measles-vaccinated (not recorded which).

This clone was counted once. The junction does not match germline at one end; this may be a read error. Other nucleotide sequences in the sample specify the same CDR3. The V gene is TRGV4, the J gene TRGJP1. TCRdb lists no J gene, so it was determined here by aligning the DNA to germline. There are 16 residues in the CDR3. Germline CDR1 and CDR2: EGSTGY and YDSYTSSV. The CDR3 DNA reads TGCGCCACCTGGGATGGGCACGATACCACTGGTTGGTTCAAGATATTT. It encodes CATWDGHDTTGWFKIF.

This rearrangement joins TRGV4 to TRGJ1 or TRGJ2. The J gene was not available in TCRdb and was assigned here by matching the DNA to germline segments. With V trimmed by 0 bases and J by 12 bases, 5 bases remained unmatched. CDR3 length: 11 amino acids. Germline V gives CDR1 EGSTGY, CDR2 YDSYTSSV. CDR3 sequence: CATWDGLLKLF. The CDR3 coding sequence is TGTGCCACCTGGGATGGGCTTTTGAAACTCTTT.

The rearrangement joins TRGV9 to TRGJP. TCRdb supplies no J gene; here it was assigned by aligning the nucleotide sequence to germline. V lost 3 bases, J lost 9 bases, and 14 bases stayed unmatched. Germline values: CDR1 GITISATS, CDR2 ISYDGTV (reference sequence). CDR3 size: 18 residues. The CDR3 coding sequence is TGTGCCTTGTGGGAGAGGGGGTTATCGAGGTTGGGCAAAAAAATCAAGGTATTT. Protein: CALWERGLSRLGKKIKVF.

On this clone: One end of the junction varies from germline; a read error may be responsible. The chain has TRGV9 and TRGJP. Matching the DNA to germline supplied the J gene, which TCRdb does not give. CDR1 and CDR2 from the germline V gene are GITISATS and ISYDGTV (reference sequence). The CDR3 length is 16 residues. The CDR3 DNA follows: TGTGCCTTGTGGGAGGTGAAAGAGTTGGGCGAAAAAATCAAGGTATTT. Its protein is CALWEVKELGEKIKVF.

In its sample, this clone was seen a few times. This sequence joins TRGV9 and TRGJP. TCRdb records no J gene; here it was assigned by comparing the DNA to germline. Germline CDR1 reads GITISATS; CDR2 reads ISYDGTV (reference sequence). The V and J ends lost 0 bases and 10 bases, in that order; junction bases with no gene match: 0. This CDR3 has 14 residues. CDR3 residues: CALWEVLGKKIKVF. The DNA of the CDR3 is TGTGCCTTGTGGGAGGTGTTGGGCAAAAAAATCAAGGTATTT.

This clone was picked up a small number of times. The V and J genes are TRGV5 and TRGJ1 or TRGJ2. The J gene was not available in TCRdb and was assigned here by matching the DNA to germline segments. Trimming at V came to 2 bases and at J to 2 bases, leaving 0 bases not matched to a gene. The CDR3 contains 12 residues. CDR1 VINAFY and CDR2 YDVSNSKD come from the germline V gene. CDR3 sequence: CATWDNYYKKLF. The CDR3 nucleotides read TGTGCCACCTGGGACAATTATTATAAGAAACTCTTT.

As for this clone: The germline gene is not matched at one end of the junction; a read error may be the cause. The V and J genes are TRGV2 and TRGJ1 or TRGJ2. TCRdb leaves out the J gene; it was filled in here by matching the DNA to germline. The germline V gene has CDR1 EGSNGY and CDR2 YDSYNSKV. This CDR3 comprises 11 residues. The CDR3 nucleotides read TGTGCCAACTGGGACGGGAGGGAGAAACTCTTT. Residues: CANWDGREKLF.

This chain links TRGV9 with TRGJ1 or TRGJ2. TCRdb leaves out the J gene; it was filled in here by matching the DNA to germline. The CDR3 loop spans 11 amino acids. The J segment lost 12 bases and the V segment lost 5 bases, leaving 10 bases of the junction unmatched. The germline V gene encodes CDR1 GITISATS and CDR2 ISYDGTV (reference sequence). The CDR3 region has the DNA TGTGCCTTGTGGGGAGGCAGAAGGAAACTCTTT. The encoded protein is CALWGGRRKLF.

This clone has more than one count but fewer than ten. This sequence joins TRGV1 and TRGJ1 or TRGJ2. TCRdb gives no J gene; it was assigned here by matching the DNA to germline. TRGV1 belongs to the ORF category, with a function that is uncertain. This CDR3 region has 14 residues. Trimming at V came to 0 bases and at J to 4 bases, leaving 6 bases not matched to a gene. CDR3 sequence (DNA): TGTGCCACCTGGGACAGGCATTTCTATTATAAGAAACTCTTT. Its protein product is CATWDRHFYYKKLF.

Regarding this clone: A far more abundant clone sits one base away, making this likely a read error. Other DNA sequences of this sample code for an identical CDR3. This chain connects TRGV9 to TRGJP. TCRdb leaves out the J gene; it was filled in here by matching the DNA to germline. The CDR3 contains 16 residues. Germline-derived CDR1 and CDR2 are GITISATS and ISYDGTV (reference sequence). CDR3 sequence (DNA): TGTGCCCTGTGGGAGGTGCAAGAGTTGGGCAAAAAAATCAAGGTATTT. Translating it yields CALWEVQELGKKIKVF.

About this clone: This CDR3 is also generated by other DNA sequences in the sample. This sequence joins TRGV4 and TRGJP1. The J gene is not listed in TCRdb, so it was assigned here from a DNA match to germline. CDR3 length equals 15 residues. Unmatched junction bases numbered 12, after V lost 3 bases and J lost 8 bases. Germline V lookup: CDR1 EGSTGY, CDR2 YDSYTSSV. CDR3 DNA sequence: TGTGCCACCTGGGATTGGAGGGGCACGGGTTGGTTCAAGATATTT. Its translation: CATWDWRGTGWFKIF.

The chain uses TRGV9 and TRGJP. The J gene, absent from TCRdb, was called here by matching the DNA to germline. Germline V gene lookup returns CDR1 GITISATS and CDR2 ISYDGTV (reference sequence). The length of the CDR3 is 15 residues. With V trimmed by 1 base and J by 11 bases, 5 bases remained unmatched. CDR3 amino acids: CALWEVQMGKKIKVF. The CDR3 DNA sequence: TGTGCCTTGTGGGAGGTCCAGATGGGCAAAAAAATCAAGGTATTT.

The rearrangement uses TRGV8 and TRGJP1. Germline matching of the DNA provided the J gene here, since TCRdb leaves it blank. Germline V gives CDR1 VENAVY, CDR2 YDSYNSRV. The CDR3 has 15 residues. V trimming: 0 bases; J trimming: 6 bases; junction bases outside the gene matches: 7. This CDR3 is CATWDRPSPGWFKIF. The CDR3 nucleotides read TGTGCCACCTGGGATAGGCCATCGCCTGGTTGGTTCAAGATATTT.

This chain joins TRGV9 and TRGJP1. Germline matching of the DNA provided the J gene here, since TCRdb leaves it blank. V shed 4 bases, J shed 4 bases, and the junction held 3 bases outside the gene matches. This CDR3 comprises 13 residues. Germline-derived CDR1 and CDR2 are GITISATS and ISYDGTV (reference sequence). The CDR3 protein is CALWDHTGWFKIF. The CDR3 nucleotides are TGTGCCTTGTGGGACCACACTGGTTGGTTCAAGATATTT.

By proportion, this clone is large. The sample has other DNA sequences that encode this CDR3 too. The J gene is TRGJP, the V gene TRGV9. Here the J gene came from matching the DNA to germline, since TCRdb omits it. The CDR3 extends over 17 amino acids. Germline V gene sequence: CDR1 GITISATS, CDR2 ISYDGTV (reference sequence). V was clipped by 0 bases and J by 7 bases; unmatched bases: 6. DNA for the CDR3: TGTGCCTTGTGGGAGGTGCGGCGGGAGTTGGGCAAAAAAATCAAGGTATTT. It specifies CALWEVRRELGKKIKVF.

This clone was detected only a few times. The chain employs TRGV5 and TRGJ1 or TRGJ2. The J gene, left out of TCRdb, was set here by checking the DNA against germline. The ends lost 0 bases at V and 12 bases at J; junction bases unmatched: 8. CDR1 is VINAFY and CDR2 is YDVSNSKD in the germline V gene. The CDR3 is 12 amino acids. The CDR3 DNA reads TGTGCCACCTGGGACAGGCCGAGTGGGAAACTCTTT. Translated: CATWDRPSGKLF.

This clone was recorded once. The J gene went uncalled, whereas the V gene is TRGV5. Germline-derived CDR1 and CDR2 are VINAFY and YDVSNSKD. CDR3 length: 10 amino acids. As DNA, the CDR3 is TGTGCCACCTGGGACATCCACCTACTCTTT. Translation: CATWDIHLLF.

This clone was seen a handful of times. V and J are TRGV3 and TRGJ1 or TRGJ2. TCRdb leaves out the J gene; it was filled in here by matching the DNA to germline. With V trimmed by 0 bases and J by 3 bases, 2 bases remained unmatched. Germline V lookup: CDR1 VTNTFY, CDR2 YDVSTARD (reference sequence). The CDR3 sequence is 13 residues long. The CDR3 DNA is TGTGCCACCTGGGACAGGTTTTATTATAAGAAACTCTTT. Translation: CATWDRFYYKKLF.

This chain joins TRGV4 and TRGJ1 or TRGJ2. TCRdb is silent on the J gene; assignment here came from matching the DNA to germline. V shed 0 bases, J shed 7 bases, and the junction held 6 bases outside the gene matches. Germline CDR1 EGSTGY, CDR2 YDSYTSSV. CDR3 size: 13 residues. The CDR3 bases are TGTGCCACCTGGGATGGGCCGAGGTATAAGAAACTCTTT. Residues: CATWDGPRYKKLF.

Only a few counts were recorded for this clone. The chain employs TRGV9 and TRGJ1 or TRGJ2. The CDR3 loop spans 12 amino acids. V shed 1 base, J shed 3 bases, and the junction held 0 bases outside the gene matches. Germline CDR1 reads GITISATS; CDR2 reads ISYDGTV (reference sequence). The CDR3 bases are TGTGCCTTGTGGGAGGTTTATTATAAGAAACTCTTT. This sequence encodes CALWEVYYKKLF.

The genes are TRGV9 and TRGJP. Germline matching of the DNA provided the J gene here, since TCRdb leaves it blank. V shed 0 bases, J shed 10 bases, and the junction held 6 bases outside the gene matches. Germline V gene lookup returns CDR1 GITISATS and CDR2 ISYDGTV (reference sequence). CDR3 size: 16 residues. CDR3: CALWEVGALGKKIKVF. CDR3 bases: TGTGCCTTGTGGGAGGTGGGGGCTTTGGGCAAAAAAATCAAGGTATTT.

The chain recombines TRGV5P with TRGJ1 or TRGJ2. The J gene is absent in TCRdb and was assigned here via DNA matching to germline. TRGV5P is described as a pseudogene. The CDR3 length is 11 residues. The DNA of the CDR3 is TGTGCCACCTGGGGTTATTATAAGAAACTCTTT. This gives the protein CATWGYYKKLF.

This clone has more than one count but fewer than ten. This chain uses TRGV2 with TRGJ1 or TRGJ2. TCRdb records no J gene; here it was assigned by comparing the DNA to germline. CDR3 length: 9 residues. Losses at the gene ends were 2 bases for V and 11 bases for J; bases not matched to a gene: 0. From germline, CDR1 is EGSNGY and CDR2 YDSYNSKV. The CDR3 sequence: CATWDEKLF. The CDR3, as DNA: TGTGCCACCTGGGACGAGAAACTCTTT.